Presented here are 22 T cell receptor beta chains from one specimen sequenced in a study of blood T cells in healthy people across ages. Primed by a sample-barcoded 5' primer and a J-beta primer mix, a second PCR proceeded for 7 to 11 cycles. One entry per CDR3 protein, called by TCRdb with MiXCR from the 5' RACE reads. The profile shows over 1,500,000 distinct CDR3 sequences, approximately 39% of them singletons. Sequencing used blood. The receptor set was obtained from a human donor in good health.

This clonotype was seen a few times. At one end, the junction sequence differs from germline, possibly due to a read error. The CDR3 loop reads CASSLNSGVGYTF. Written as DNA, the CDR3 is TGTGCCAGTAGCTTGAATTCCGGGGTTGGCTACACCTTC. This rearrangement joins TRBV7-2 to TRBJ1-2; D gene unclear. The CDR3 is 13 amino acids. Germline values: CDR1 SGHTA, CDR2 FQGNSA.

This clonotype came up many times. The CDR3 reads CSAPAQQETQYF. The CDR3 DNA is TGCAGCGCCCCGGCACAGCAAGAGACCCAGTACTTC. The rearrangement uses TRBV29-1 and TRBJ2-5, with no clear D. Germline V lookup: CDR1 SQVTM, CDR2 ANQGSEA. Trimming took off 7 bases at V and 2 bases at J, with 11 bases between the two ends. The CDR3 is 12 residues long.

The chain has TRBV7-8 and TRBJ2-1; TRBD1 or TRBD2 may be the D gene (5 bases each). This CDR3 spans 13 amino acids. Trimming pared 3 bases from V and 14 bases from J, leaving 17 bases between. Germline V gene sequence: CDR1 SGHVS, CDR2 FQNEAQ. The CDR3 protein is CASSLDRLRGEFF. The CDR3 DNA reads as TGTGCCAGCAGCTTGGATCGACTGAGGGGTGAGTTCTTC.

V gene TRBV29-1 combines with J gene TRBJ1-1; D is ambiguous. Germline lookup yields CDR1 SQVTM and CDR2 ANQGSEA. The CDR3 contains 8 residues. The V end lost 5 bases, the J end lost 10 bases, and 5 bases lay between the germline ends. The CDR3 is CSVLLAFF. The CDR3 DNA follows: TGCAGCGTTCTCCTAGCTTTCTTT.

This clonotype was detected many times. The chain is built from TRBV7-2 and TRBJ2-5; D gene uncertain. Germline CDR1 is SGHTA and CDR2 is FQGNSA. The CDR3 is made up of 14 amino acids. With 1 base removed from V and 5 bases from J, the gap between germline ends came to 11 bases. The CDR3 is CASSLGLVGETQYF. CDR3 sequence (DNA): TGTGCCAGCAGCTTAGGCCTGGTGGGGGAGACCCAGTACTTC. Combining the CDR3 with reference TRBV7-2 and TRBJ2-5 gives the whole variable domain GAGVSQSPSNKVTEKGKDVELRCDPISGHTALYWYRQSLGQGLEFLIYFQGNSAPDKSGLPSDRFSAERTGGSVSTLTIQRTQQEDSAVYLCASSLGLVGETQYFGPGTRLLVL.

The V gene is TRBV7-8, the J gene TRBJ1-2, with D possibly matching TRBD1 (6 bases). Germline V gene lookup returns CDR1 SGHVS and CDR2 FQNEAQ. The CDR3 sequence is 14 residues long. The V end was cut by 2 bases, the J end by 8 bases, with 15 bases between. The CDR3 DNA sequence: TGTGCCAGCAGCTTACCCGGGACACTCCAAGGCTACACCTTC. Its translation: CASSLPGTLQGYTF.

This rearrangement joins TRBV4-3 to TRBJ2-6; 9 bases are a match to TRBD1. Trimming at V came to 8 bases and at J to 1 base, leaving 6 bases not matched to a gene. The CDR3 has 16 residues. CDR1 and CDR2 (germline): LGHNA, YSLEER. The CDR3 loop reads CASGRDRESGANVLTF. For the CDR3, the DNA is TGCGCCAGCGGCCGGGACAGGGAGTCTGGGGCCAACGTCCTGACTTTC.

The V and J genes are TRBV9 and TRBJ2-5, with D possibly matching TRBD1 (6 bases). The J call could be wrong; TRBJ2-7 is a better fit for the DNA end. CDR1 and CDR2 (germline): SGDLS, YYNGEE. There are 14 residues in the CDR3. Here the CDR3 DNA reads TGTGCCAGCAGCGTACAGGGGAGAAGCAACGAGCAGTACTTC. This codes for CASSVQGRSNEQYF.

This clonotype was seen only a few times. CDR3 coding DNA: TGCGCCAGCAGCCTAAATAAGGGAGAGCAGTTCTTC. This codes for CASSLNKGEQFF. The chain links TRBV4-1 to TRBJ2-1; D gene unclear. The V gene's germline CDR1 is MGHRA and CDR2 YSYEKL. The CDR3 extends over 12 amino acids. With 4 bases removed from V and 10 bases from J, the gap between germline ends came to 11 bases.

J is TRBJ2-4 and V is TRBV6-2 or TRBV6-3, with D possibly being TRBD1 (7 bases). TRBJ2-7 explains the end of the DNA better; the J call may be wrong. This CDR3 has 15 amino acids. Germline V gene sequence: CDR1 MNHEY, CDR2 SVGEGT. The DNA of the CDR3 is TGTGCCAGCAGTTCCCCGGAGGGGGCGAAATACGAGCAGTACTTC. It codes for CASSSPEGAKYEQYF.

The chain uses TRBV27 and TRBJ2-7; 7 nucleotides align to TRBD1. Germline CDR1 is MNHEY and CDR2 is SMNVEV (reference sequence). V shed 5 bases and J 1 base; nucleotides not matched to a gene: 2. The CDR3 runs to 13 residues. This CDR3 is CASSTDRSYEQYF. The CDR3 DNA reads as TGTGCCAGCAGTACGGACAGGTCCTACGAGCAGTACTTC.

The chain is built from TRBV7-2 and TRBJ1-1; 7 bases map to TRBD1. The CDR3 contains 14 residues. Germline V gene sequence: CDR1 SGHTA, CDR2 FQGNSA. V trimming: 3 bases; J trimming: 5 bases; junction bases outside the gene matches: 6. As DNA, the CDR3 is TGTGCCAGCAGCTTTGGGGTCAGGGGGACTGAAGCTTTCTTT. It translates to CASSFGVRGTEAFF.

This clonotype was counted only a few times. The chain employs TRBV6-5 and TRBJ1-5, with TRBD1 matching over 12 bases. CDR1 is MNHEY, CDR2 SVGAGI, per germline. The CDR3 runs 15 residues. J was trimmed by 7 bases and V by 6 bases; bases with no gene match: 7. CDR3 in amino acids: CASSRGTGGGQPQHF. DNA for the CDR3: TGTGCCAGCAGCCGTGGGACAGGGGGCGGACAGCCCCAGCATTTT.

This CDR3 reads CATSEVSDSYNEQFF. DNA for the CDR3: TGTGCCACCAGTGAGGTTTCCGACTCCTACAATGAGCAGTTCTTC. The chain carries TRBV24-1 and TRBJ2-1; D not certain. Germline loops: CDR1 KGHDR, CDR2 SFDVKD. Trimming pared 4 bases from V and 0 bases from J, leaving 9 bases between. This CDR3 contains 15 residues.

The table lists this clonotype with a few counts. The V and J genes are TRBV4-1 and TRBJ2-4; possibly TRBD1 for D (7 bases). The J call may be in error: the DNA end matches TRBJ2-7 better. The V gene's germline CDR1 is MGHRA and CDR2 YSYEKL. The CDR3 has 14 residues. Here the CDR3 DNA reads TGCGCCAGCAGCTGGCAGGGGGGAGTGAACGAGCAGTACTTC. It specifies CASSWQGGVNEQYF.

The chain links TRBV6-5 to TRBJ2-1; TRBD2 is a possible D gene (5 bases). Germline V lookup: CDR1 MNHEY, CDR2 SVGAGI. V was trimmed by 2 bases and J by 1 base, leaving 12 bases between them. This CDR3 comprises 16 residues. CDR3 coding DNA: TGTGCCAGCAGTTACGAGCCCGCGGGTTCCTACAATGAGCAGTTCTTC. The encoded protein is CASSYEPAGSYNEQFF.

The DNA for the CDR3 is TGCAGTGCTGGATCGGTGAATACGCAGTATTTT. Its translation is CSAGSVNTQYF. V usage is TRBV20-1 and J usage is TRBJ2-3, with no clear D. The CDR3 length is 11 residues. V dropped 5 bases and J dropped 7 bases, with 10 bases sitting between them. Germline CDR1 and CDR2: DFQATT and SNEGSKA (reference sequence).

This clonotype has a handful of counts. The chain has TRBV7-3 and TRBJ2-1; 9 nucleotides agree with TRBD1. The CDR3 spans 12 residues. V was pared by 6 bases and J by 15 bases, with 9 bases of the junction left unmatched. Germline values: CDR1 SGHTA, CDR2 FQGTGA. The CDR3 sequence is CASSPGTGRWFF. CDR3 DNA: TGTGCCAGCAGTCCCGGGACAGGGAGGTGGTTCTTC.

The rearrangement uses TRBV2 and TRBJ2-7; D may be TRBD2 (5 bases). This CDR3 region has 14 residues. Germline V gene data show CDR1 as SNHLY and CDR2 as FYNNEI. V shed 5 bases and J shed 5 bases, with 16 bases lying between them. CDR3 sequence: CASSSTGFGDEQYF. Written as DNA, the CDR3 is TGTGCCAGCAGTTCCACGGGATTCGGGGACGAGCAGTACTTC.

V usage is TRBV9 and J usage is TRBJ2-7; perhaps TRBD2 as D (7 bases). The germline V gene has CDR1 SGDLS and CDR2 YYNGEE. This CDR3 has 13 amino acids. Trimming left V 0 bases short and J 8 bases short, with 12 bases between. Here the CDR3 DNA reads TGTGCCAGCAGCGTAGCTGGGGGGGCTCAGCAGTACTTC. As protein: CASSVAGGAQQYF.

V usage is TRBV29-1 and J usage is TRBJ2-5; maybe TRBD1 (6 bases). The assigned J gene may be wrong: the sequence end matches TRBJ2-1 better. The germline V gene encodes CDR1 SQVTM and CDR2 ANQGSEA. The CDR3 runs to 11 residues. This CDR3 is CSVGQQETQFF. As DNA, the CDR3 is TGCAGCGTCGGACAGCAAGAGACCCAGTTCTTC.

A word on this clonotype: The germline gene is not matched at one end of the junction; a read error may be the cause. The chain links TRBV4-1 to TRBJ1-1; D is possibly TRBD1 (5 bases). Germline V CDR1 and CDR2: MGHRA, YSYEKL. This CDR3 comprises 18 residues. The CDR3 sequence: CASSPILRRTKGNTEAFF. The CDR3 DNA follows: TGCGCCAGCAGCCCGATTTTGCGGCGGACCAAGGGGAACACTGAGGCTTTCTTT.